This entry is about one T cell receptor beta chain. The antigen is unknown. These data belong to a study of cytomegalovirus exposure and HLA in healthy donors. Notes on the study in general: Most TCR sequences were seen very rarely across donors, but some public TCRs occurred in many.

The germline CDR1 and CDR2 sequences are SNHLY and FYNNEI. The junction had 13 bases not matched to a gene; V was cut back by 5 bases and J by 6 bases. This CDR3 has 16 residues. There were likely unrecorded immune exposures, though donors were nominally healthy when sampled. The PCR contained 60 Vbeta and 13 Jbeta primers. Sequencing was performed with immunoSEQ multiplex PCR; in TCRdb, only in-frame clones are kept and a portion is missing. The sample records about 120,000 clones, 66% being singletons. Sequences were obtained from PBMCs. The sequence was collected from a man younger than 35 in good health and CMV-seronegative. The rearrangement joins TRBV2 to TRBJ1-2; TRBD1 agrees at 9 bases. CDR3 coding DNA: TGTGCCAGCAGTAGAGACCGGGACAGGGCGGCCCATGGCTACACCTTC. Residues: CASSRDRDRAAHGYTF.